This T cell receptor beta chain comes out of a study of CD8+ T cells in alopecia areata. Study details: Treated patients were scored for severity by percent of scalp affected. Study observations and caveats: Association of baseline CD8+ expansion with response is uncertain owing to one nonresponder.

Regarding this clone: Its antigen is not known.

Treatment specified: oral pan-JAK inhibitor, 5-10 mg twice daily. V shed 0 bases and J shed 12 bases, with 12 bases lying between them. The CDR3 loop spans 13 amino acids. CDR1 is LNHNV, CDR2 YYDKDF, per germline (reference sequence). RNA extraction and reverse transcription yielded cDNA as sequencing template. Profiled with immunoSEQ multiplex PCR; TCRdb holds only in-frame clones, not every one. The sample shows 250,000 to 350,000 clones, about 60% of them seen only once. This chain joins TRBV15 and TRBJ2-1, with no clear D. Sequencing was performed on CD4+ T cells sorted from blood, taken around week 54, from a patient treated with tofacitinib. The sequence came from a human donor with alopecia areata. CDR3: CATSRERISRQFF. The DNA for the CDR3 is TGTGCCACCAGCAGAGAAAGGATATCTAGGCAGTTCTTC.